These T cell receptor beta chains were read from a single sample in a study of cytomegalovirus exposure and HLA in healthy donors. TCRdb's copy holds only in-frame clones and misses some; the assay was immunoSEQ multiplex PCR. Of about 170,000 clones in the sample, 70% to 80% were seen once. Source material: PBMCs. These receptors originate from a female donor in good health and CMV-seronegative. The CDR3 runs from the conserved cysteine through the conserved F or W. A D gene is named only where the DNA matches it firmly. Some rows have no size entry. The others give once, few or many, or a class for an expanded clone.

NA	TRBV20-1	TRBJ2-1	few	11	CSASILSKQFF	TGCAGTGCTAGCATCCTAAGTAAGCAGTTCTTC
NA	TRBV5-1	TRBJ2-3	few	13	CASSLRETDTQYF	TGCGCCAGCAGCCTACGGGAGACAGATACGCAGTATTTT
NA	TRBV5-1	TRBJ2-2	NA	14	CASRLSTSTGELFF	TGCGCCAGCCGACTCTCCACGAGCACCGGGGAGCTGTTTTTT
TRBD1	TRBV12-5	TRBJ1-5	NA	16	CASGLYRGSFFQPQHF	TGTGCTAGTGGTTTGTACAGGGGCAGTTTTTTTCAGCCCCAGCATTTT
NA	TRBV4-1	TRBJ1-4	NA	15	CASSQMGDFDEKLFF	TGCGCCAGCAGCCAAATGGGGGACTTTGATGAAAAACTGTTTTTT
TRBD1	TRBV7-2	TRBJ2-7	NA	14	CASSSSWDRYEQYF	TGTGCCAGCAGCTCATCTTGGGACAGATACGAGCAGTACTTC
NA	TRBV2	TRBJ2-2	NA	15	CASRGSGRDTGELFF	TGTGCCAGCAGAGGGAGCGGAAGGGACACCGGGGAGCTGTTTTTT
NA	TRBV5-1	TRBJ2-6	once	18	CASSLEGRGSSGANVLTF	TGCGCCAGCAGCTTGGAGGGCAGGGGAAGCTCTGGGGCCAACGTCCTGACTTTC
TRBD1	TRBV10-1	TRBJ2-7	NA	15	CASRKPGQGCGEQYF	TGCGCCAGCAGGAAACCGGGACAGGGGTGTGGCGAGCAGTACTTC
NA	TRBV9	TRBJ1-2	NA	15	CASSVGWTANYGYTF	TGTGCCAGCAGCGTAGGTTGGACAGCTAACTATGGCTACACCTTC
TRBD1	TRBV5-5	TRBJ1-5	few	17	CASSLGTGFLSNQPQHF	TGTGCCAGCAGCTTGGGGACAGGGTTTTTGAGCAATCAGCCCCAGCATTTT
NA	TRBV5-1	TRBJ2-3	NA	12	CASSLELDTQYF	TGCGCCAGCAGCTTGGAACTAGATACGCAGTATTTT
NA	TRBV6-1	TRBJ1-3	NA	18	CASSEAQAGRGSGNTIYF	TGTGCCAGCAGTGAAGCTCAGGCAGGGCGGGGATCTGGAAACACCATATATTTT
NA	TRBV11-2	TRBJ2-7	NA	14	CASSSGAGPYEQYF	TGTGCCAGCAGTTCGGGCGCGGGGCCCTACGAGCAGTACTTC
NA	TRBV29-1	TRBJ1-5	NA	15	CSVSLGGRGNQPQHF	TGCAGCGTGTCCCTAGGGGGTAGGGGCAATCAGCCCCAGCATTTT
NA	TRBV6-5	TRBJ1-1	NA	13	CASSRRDQLEAFF	TGTGCCAGCAGTCGCAGGGATCAACTTGAAGCTTTCTTT
NA	TRBV6-5	TRBJ1-1	NA	15	CASSSPGGGDTEAFF	TGTGCCAGCAGTTCCCCGGGGGGCGGCGACACTGAAGCTTTCTTT
TRBD1	TRBV30	TRBJ1-1	NA	15	CACRGAGGLITEAFF	TGTGCCTGCCGAGGGGCAGGGGGCCTGATCACTGAAGCTTTCTTT
TRBD2	TRBV30	TRBJ2-7	few	15	CAWSVFLAGAYEQYF	TGTGCCTGGAGTGTCTTTCTAGCGGGGGCGTACGAGCAGTACTTC
TRBD1	TRBV14	TRBJ1-2	NA	16	CASSQDGTGMFYGYTF	TGTGCCAGCAGCCAGGATGGGACAGGGATGTTCTATGGCTACACCTTC
NA	TRBV7-3	TRBJ1-3	NA	14	CASSSKPWRHTIYF	TGTGCCAGCAGCTCAAAGCCTTGGAGGCACACCATATATTTT
NA	TRBV6-5	TRBJ1-2	NA	15	CASSYGGGTNYGYTF	TGTGCCAGCAGTTACGGGGGGGGGACCAACTATGGCTACACCTTC
TRBD1	TRBV4-1	TRBJ1-2	NA	16	CASSQNSDRGTYGYTF	TGCGCCAGCAGCCAGAATTCGGACAGGGGAACCTATGGCTACACCTTC
NA	TRBV6-6	TRBJ2-3	NA	16	CASSYPEETGTDTQYF	TGTGCCAGCAGTTACCCGGAGGAGACGGGCACAGATACGCAGTATTTT
NA	TRBV19	TRBJ1-2	once	14	CASSIPDSSYGYTF	TGTGCCAGTAGTATTCCGGACAGTAGCTATGGCTACACCTTC
TRBD2	TRBV7-2	TRBJ2-4	once	16	CASSLAAGGYRNIQYF	TGTGCCAGCAGCTTAGCGGCGGGGGGGTATAGAAACATTCAGTACTTC
TRBD1	TRBV6-4	TRBJ2-7	few	18	CASIGAELGTGGYYEQYF	TGTGCCAGCATCGGAGCGGAACTCGGGACAGGGGGATATTACGAGCAGTACTTC
NA	TRBV5-1	TRBJ1-3	NA	16	CASSPKTGLSGNTIYF	TGCGCCAGCAGCCCTAAGACAGGTCTTTCTGGAAACACCATATATTTT
NA	TRBV11-2	TRBJ1-1	once	13	CASSLGVNTEAFF	TGTGCCAGCAGCTTAGGCGTGAACACTGAAGCTTTCTTT
NA	TRBV4-3	TRBJ2-3	NA	16	CASSHSSDRNTDTQYF	TGCGCCAGCAGCCACTCGTCTGACAGGAACACAGATACGCAGTATTTT
NA	TRBV19	TRBJ1-6	NA	13	CASSQGLVSPLHF	TGTGCCAGTAGTCAGGGGTTGGTTTCACCCCTCCACTTT
NA	TRBV11-2	TRBJ1-5	NA	14	CASSLGVSNQPQHF	TGTGCCAGCAGCTTAGGAGTTAGCAATCAGCCCCAGCATTTT
TRBD1	TRBV7-9	TRBJ1-6	NA	19	CASSPKWGQGVGQDSPLHF	TGTGCCAGCAGCCCTAAGTGGGGACAGGGGGTTGGGCAAGATTCACCCCTCCACTTT
TRBD1	TRBV18	TRBJ2-7	NA	12	CASSPNRGEQYF	TGTGCCAGCTCACCCAACAGGGGCGAGCAGTACTTC
NA	TRBV11-2	TRBJ2-2	NA	13	CASSLGVTGELFF	TGTGCCAGCAGCTTAGGAGTTACCGGGGAGCTGTTTTTT
NA	TRBV4-2	TRBJ1-4	NA	17	CASSQAGSQRSHEKLFF	TGTGCCAGCAGCCAAGCTGGCTCCCAGCGGAGTCATGAAAAACTGTTTTTT
NA	TRBV4-3	TRBJ2-7	NA	15	CASSQLTATSYEQYF	TGCGCCAGCAGCCAGTTAACAGCAACTTCCTACGAGCAGTACTTC
NA	TRBV9	TRBJ2-2	NA	15	CASSVAGKRTGELFF	TGTGCCAGCAGCGTAGCAGGGAAGCGCACCGGGGAGCTGTTTTTT
NA	TRBV7-2	TRBJ2-2	NA	14	CASSLGQGRGELFF	TGTGCCAGCAGCTTAGGGCAGGGAAGGGGGGAGCTGTTTTTT
NA	TRBV5-1	TRBJ2-6	NA	15	CASSSAGAGANGLTF	TGCGCCAGCAGCTCCGCAGGGGCAGGGGCCAACGGCCTGACTTTC
TRBD1	TRBV4-2	TRBJ2-1	NA	15	CASSPQGERYNEQFF	TGTGCCAGCAGCCCCCAGGGGGAGCGATACAATGAGCAGTTCTTC
NA	TRBV7-9	TRBJ2-7	few	15	CASSPQRSASYEQYF	TGTGCCAGCAGCCCCCAGCGTTCGGCCTCCTACGAGCAGTACTTC
TRBD1	TRBV11-2	TRBJ1-3	many	16	CASRGEQGARGNTIYF	TGTGCCAGCAGAGGGGAACAGGGGGCGCGTGGAAACACCATATATTTT
TRBD1	TRBV5-6	TRBJ1-2	NA	16	CASSHDRGLRGYGYTF	TGTGCCAGCAGCCACGACAGGGGACTTAGGGGCTATGGCTACACCTTC
NA	TRBV5-1	TRBJ1-4	NA	13	CASRVGRGEKLFF	TGCGCCAGCCGTGTAGGAAGGGGCGAAAAACTGTTTTTT